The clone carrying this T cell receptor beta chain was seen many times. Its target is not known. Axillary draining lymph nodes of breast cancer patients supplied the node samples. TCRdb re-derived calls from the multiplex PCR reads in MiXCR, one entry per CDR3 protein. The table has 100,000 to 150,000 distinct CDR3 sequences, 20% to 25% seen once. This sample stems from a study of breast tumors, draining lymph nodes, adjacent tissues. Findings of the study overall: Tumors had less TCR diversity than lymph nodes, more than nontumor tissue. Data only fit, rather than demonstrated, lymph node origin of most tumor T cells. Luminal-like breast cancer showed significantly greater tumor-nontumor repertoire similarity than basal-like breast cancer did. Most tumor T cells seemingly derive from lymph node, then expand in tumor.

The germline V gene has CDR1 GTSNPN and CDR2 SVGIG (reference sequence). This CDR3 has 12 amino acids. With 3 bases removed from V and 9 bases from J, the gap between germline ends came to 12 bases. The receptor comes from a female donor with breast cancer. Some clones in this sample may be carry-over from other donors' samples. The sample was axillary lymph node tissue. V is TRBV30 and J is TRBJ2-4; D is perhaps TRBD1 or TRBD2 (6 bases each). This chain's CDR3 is CAWRQGGSIQYF. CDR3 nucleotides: TGTGCCTGGAGACAGGGAGGTAGCATTCAGTACTTC.